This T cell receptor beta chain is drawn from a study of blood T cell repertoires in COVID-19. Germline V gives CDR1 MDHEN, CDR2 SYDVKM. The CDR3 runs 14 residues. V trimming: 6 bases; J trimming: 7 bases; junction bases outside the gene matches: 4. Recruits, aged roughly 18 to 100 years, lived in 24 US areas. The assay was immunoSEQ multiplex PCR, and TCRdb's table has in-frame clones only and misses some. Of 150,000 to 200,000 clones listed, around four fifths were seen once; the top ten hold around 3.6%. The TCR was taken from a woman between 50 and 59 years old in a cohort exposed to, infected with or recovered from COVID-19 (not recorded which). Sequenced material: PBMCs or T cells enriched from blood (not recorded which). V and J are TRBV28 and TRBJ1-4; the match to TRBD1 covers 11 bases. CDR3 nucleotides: TGTGCCAGCAGCCGGGACAGGGGGAGTGAAAAACTGTTTTTT. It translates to CASSRDRGSEKLFF.